Listed below are T cell receptor beta chains from one sample, sequenced in a study of T cell repertoires in cytomegalovirus infection. MiXCR, run by TCRdb on the reads, gives a single entry per CDR3 protein. This table has roughly 700,000 distinct CDR3 sequences, 33% appearing once. The antigens for these receptors are not known. Sample: cultured PBMCs, taken from culture after CMV antigen stimulation. The receptors stem from a human donor in good health (CMV status not recorded). Some clones in this sample may be carry-over from other donors' samples. Both conserved end residues are part of each CDR3.

V	J	CDR3
TRBV12-3/TRBV12-4	TRBJ2-3	CASTGLGSTDTQYF
TRBV6-1	TRBJ1-2	CASRLRRTNYGYTF
TRBV19	TRBJ2-3	CASSLTRMGDTQYF
TRBV10-2	TRBJ1-6	CASSESGTIPLHF
TRBV12-3/TRBV12-4	TRBJ1-2	CASSFVRGGYTF
TRBV19	TRBJ2-1	CASSPAAGASEQFF
TRBV6-2/TRBV6-3	TRBJ1-1	CASSPYLSGYTEAFF
TRBV12-3/TRBV12-4	TRBJ1-1	CASLPFAGMNTEAFF
TRBV7-8	TRBJ2-3	CASSWTGRSTDTQYF
TRBV28	TRBJ2-5	CASSSRRGVETQYF
TRBV5-1	TRBJ1-2	CASSYGTGYGYTF
TRBV19	TRBJ1-1	CASKDRKLDFEAFF
TRBV2	TRBJ2-7	CASSGTSISFYEQYF
TRBV7-2	TRBJ2-1	CASTTRNSYNEQFF
TRBV6-2/TRBV6-3	TRBJ1-3	CASSYTDPSRAVSGNTIYF
TRBV11-2	TRBJ1-1	CASSLASAISPEAFF
TRBV30	TRBJ1-2	CAWSVERRGRGYTF
TRBV2	TRBJ2-5	CASSEALQARETQYF
TRBV12-5	TRBJ2-1	CASGAGVLAGGGYNEQFF
TRBV6-1	TRBJ2-7	CASGPLTYEQYF
TRBV7-2	TRBJ2-7	CASSADSSYEQYF
TRBV10-3	TRBJ2-1	CAISEPVQGNEQFF
TRBV7-2	TRBJ2-5	CASSSTGVDETQYF
TRBV7-2	TRBJ1-2	CASRQLAENYGYTF
TRBV20-1	TRBJ2-2	CSARRNGGVNTGELFF
TRBV7-2	TRBJ2-7	CASSLAPPSMVSSYEQYF
TRBV2	TRBJ2-2	CASSGRTGELFF
TRBV5-1	TRBJ2-5	CASSSGLFQETQYF
TRBV20-1	TRBJ1-1	CSAIAGVYMNTEAFF
TRBV20-1	TRBJ1-1	CSATTGSGTEAFF
TRBV13	TRBJ1-1	CASSTRDRGEAFF
TRBV7-8	TRBJ2-2	CASSLGLATNTGELFF
TRBV6-2/TRBV6-3	TRBJ2-5	CASSYRNAREETQYF
TRBV7-9	TRBJ1-1	CASSLVDRGPVEAFF
TRBV6-1	TRBJ1-2	CASARDRVTHRNGYTF
TRBV5-1	TRBJ2-6	CASSLQEGPPYSGANVLTF
TRBV3-1	TRBJ1-3	CASSPPPRDSGNTIYF
TRBV7-2	TRBJ1-4	CASSSGQGSEKLFF
TRBV7-9	TRBJ2-1	CASSLVGPRNEQFF
TRBV27	TRBJ1-1	CASSFGGQGSNTEAFF
TRBV30	TRBJ2-5	CAWSGGVQGRYQETQYF
TRBV12-3/TRBV12-4	TRBJ1-3	CASRGRASSGNTIYF
TRBV6-1	TRBJ2-1	CASSAGTPRDEQFF
TRBV5-4	TRBJ1-3	CASSAMRESGNTIYF
TRBV4-2	TRBJ1-5	CASSQVGQGQDQPQHF
TRBV4-1	TRBJ2-5	CASSQPGTSGFSETQYF
TRBV5-1	TRBJ1-1	CASSLMQGEGNTEAFF
TRBV19	TRBJ2-3	CASSMTGSNTDTQYF
TRBV30	TRBJ2-1	CALVPGVSGSYEQFF
TRBV5-1	TRBJ2-5	CASSLLFGARGETQYF
TRBV12-3/TRBV12-4	TRBJ1-1	CASSPRGGAGNTEAFF
TRBV20-1	TRBJ2-3	CSAVWAGAEDTQYF
TRBV5-6	TRBJ2-3	CASSPGLTSVDTQYF
TRBV7-6	TRBJ2-7	CASSRTIGRGFYEQYF
TRBV7-2	TRBJ2-7	CASSLAGFPYEQYF